This paragraph reports one TCR beta chain. This entry comes from a study of blood T cell repertoires in COVID-19. Study-level background: Donors in the United States, Italy and Spain gave samples during acute or convalescent COVID-19. Sources were T cells, B-cell-depleted T cells, or PBMCs; the material itself was cDNA or gDNA.

Germline CDR1 and CDR2: KGHSH and LQKENI. CDR3 length: 16 residues. Trimming shortened V by 2 bases and J by 0 bases, and 11 bases separated the two germline ends. The authors' processing: The assay estimated nucleated cells by amplifying reference gene primers. The protocol was immunoSEQ multiplex PCR, while the TCRdb copy is restricted to in-frame clones and leaves out a portion. V and J calls and clone size are copied from that table; D and trimming were computed from the DNA. The sample includes over 450,000 clones, nearly 90% of them seen just once. Patients from Seattle were sampled longitudinally, starting during active infection.

The receptor comes from a man aged 18 to 29 with COVID-19, enrolled during active disease. The source material was peripheral blood. The genes are TRBV18 and TRBJ1-3; D is ambiguous. The CDR3 DNA sequence: TGTGCCAGCTCACCAAGGCCAGCTAGCTCTGGAAACACCATATATTTT. Translation gives CASSPRPASSGNTIYF.